This T cell receptor beta chain was profiled in a study of blood T cell repertoires in COVID-19. Study summary: COVID-19 samples from acute and convalescent phases originated in the United States, Italy and Spain. PBMCs, B-cell-depleted T cells, or T cells provided the cDNA or gDNA that made up the material.

Source study methods: Reference gene primer amplification yielded estimated nucleated cell counts. Assay used: immunoSEQ multiplex PCR; TCRdb lists only in-frame clones, some missing. V and J calls and clone size come straight from that table; D and trimming were deduced from the DNA. The sample shows tens of thousands of clones, less than 95% of them seen only once. V lost 4 bases, J lost 0 bases, and 3 bases stayed unmatched. The germline V gene has CDR1 SEHNR and CDR2 FQNEAQ (reference sequence). This CDR3 region has 15 residues. V is TRBV7-9 and J is TRBJ1-3; 7 nucleotides align to TRBD1. This sequence originates from a man older than 75 with acute or convalescent COVID-19. The sequencing input was peripheral blood. This CDR3 reads CASSSDRSSGNTIYF. The DNA for the CDR3 is TGTGCCAGCAGCTCGGACAGGAGCTCTGGAAACACCATATATTTT.